Shown below are 31 T cell receptor beta chains from a single sample sequenced in a study of chemoradiotherapy in HPV16-positive cancers. TCRdb keeps only in-frame clones here, not all; method: immunoSEQ multiplex PCR. The sample lists some 5,000 clones; roughly 82% were seen once. This sample comprised tumor tissue, obtained from a patient who underwent chemoradiotherapy. The receptors were sampled from a human donor with HPV-associated anogenital cancer.

The V and J genes are TRBV7-9 and TRBJ2-5; 7 nucleotides match TRBD2. V lost 0 bases to trimming and J lost 5 bases; unmatched junction nucleotides: 9. Looked up from germline, CDR1 is SEHNR and CDR2 is FQNEAQ (reference sequence). CDR3 length: 16 residues. The CDR3 bases are TGTGCCAGCAGCTTAGCGCTTCAGCGGGGAGGTGAGACCCAGTACTTC. Its protein is CASSLALQRGGETQYF.

The rearrangement joins TRBV27 to TRBJ2-5, with 11 positions matching TRBD2. The germline CDR1 and CDR2 sequences are MNHEY and SMNVEV (reference sequence). The CDR3 spans 15 residues. Trimming took 6 bases from V and 7 from J; bases not matched to a gene: 10. The CDR3 loop is CASRIIAGGPGTQYF. As DNA, the CDR3 is TGTGCCAGCAGAATAATAGCGGGGGGGCCGGGGACCCAGTACTTC.

The chain employs TRBV30 and TRBJ2-5; 10 nucleotides agree with TRBD2. Germline CDR1 GTSNPN, CDR2 SVGIG (reference sequence). CDR3 length equals 14 residues. Trimming took 5 bases from V and 1 from J; bases not matched to a gene: 4. The CDR3 DNA sequence: TGTGCCTGGGATAGCGGGGGGTTCCAAGAGACCCAGTACTTC. Amino acids: CAWDSGGFQETQYF.

The V call is TRBV6-6, the J call TRBJ1-1, with D maybe TRBD1 (6 bases). Trimming removed 2 bases at V and 4 bases at J, with 8 bases between. There are 13 residues in the CDR3. The germline V gene has CDR1 MNHNY and CDR2 SVGAGI (reference sequence). This CDR3 is CASSYQGITEAFF. In DNA form, the CDR3 reads TGTGCCAGCAGTTACCAGGGGATCACTGAAGCTTTCTTT.

The rearrangement links TRBV30 to TRBJ1-1; D gene unclear. The CDR3 totals 12 residues. The germline V gene encodes CDR1 GTSNPN and CDR2 SVGIG (reference sequence). The V end lost 1 base, the J end lost 2 bases, and 5 bases lay between the germline ends. CDR3 protein: CAWSAANTEAFF. CDR3 sequence (DNA): TGTGCCTGGAGTGCCGCTAACACTGAAGCTTTCTTT.

The chain employs TRBV11-2 and TRBJ1-1; D unclear. CDR1 is SGHAT and CDR2 is FQNNGV in the germline V gene. The CDR3 spans 14 residues. Trimming cost V 1 base and J 7 bases, with 13 bases left between them. CDR3 residues: CASSLGAQGLEAFF. CDR3 DNA: TGTGCCAGCAGCTTAGGGGCGCAAGGACTTGAAGCTTTCTTT.

This chain links TRBV6-5 with TRBJ1-4, with TRBD1 identical over 7 bases. The CDR3 length is 15 residues. Trimming took 6 bases from V and 0 from J; bases not matched to a gene: 4. Germline assignment: CDR1 MNHEY and CDR2 SVGAGI. The CDR3 DNA follows: TGTGCCAGCAGACCGGGACAGACAACTAATGAAAAACTGTTTTTT. Translating it yields CASRPGQTTNEKLFF.

The V call is TRBV9, the J call TRBJ2-5; 7 bases align to TRBD2. V gave up 0 bases and J gave up 1 base; unmatched junction bases: 0. The germline V gene encodes CDR1 SGDLS and CDR2 YYNGEE. The CDR3 spans 14 residues. CDR3 nucleotides: TGTGCCAGCAGCGTAGGACTAGCCCAAGAGACCCAGTACTTC. Translated, it gives CASSVGLAQETQYF.

This rearrangement joins TRBV19 to TRBJ1-5, with 8 positions matching TRBD1. The J segment lost 4 bases and the V segment lost 3 bases, leaving 8 bases of the junction unmatched. Germline V lookup: CDR1 LNHDA, CDR2 SQIVND (reference sequence). The length of the CDR3 is 16 residues. CDR3 loop: CASSIGQGNRNQPQHF. The CDR3 nucleotides read TGTGCCAGTAGTATCGGACAGGGCAATCGGAATCAGCCCCAGCATTTT.

The chain has TRBV7-6 and TRBJ2-7; 7 bases line up with TRBD2. The CDR3 is 16 amino acids. Germline V CDR1 and CDR2: SGHVS, FNYEAQ. V lost 0 bases and J lost 5; bases outside the gene matches: 10. The CDR3 protein is CASSLAVTSLADEQYF. The CDR3 region has the DNA TGTGCCAGCAGCTTAGCGGTAACCAGCCTAGCGGACGAGCAGTACTTC.

This chain uses TRBV7-2 with TRBJ2-2, with 13 positions matching TRBD2. The CDR3 has 17 residues. Germline loops: CDR1 SGHTA, CDR2 FQGNSA. V trimming: 0 bases; J trimming: 6 bases; junction bases outside the gene matches: 4. CDR3 loop: CASSLAVTSGGPGELFF. CDR3 DNA: TGTGCCAGCAGCTTAGCGGTGACTAGCGGGGGGCCCGGGGAGCTGTTTTTT.

The rearrangement uses TRBV28 and TRBJ2-1; 7 bases line up with TRBD2. Looked up from germline, CDR1 is MDHEN and CDR2 is SYDVKM. This CDR3 is built from 14 residues. V lost 5 bases and J lost 2; bases outside the gene matches: 3. As DNA, the CDR3 is TGTGCCAGCAGTCCCAGCGGGACCTACAATGAGCAGTTCTTC. Its translation is CASSPSGTYNEQFF.

The chain links TRBV5-8 to TRBJ2-1, with 8 bases that match TRBD2. CDR3 length: 14 amino acids. In germline, CDR1 is SGHTS, CDR2 YDEGEE. Trimming took 4 bases from V and 3 from J; bases not matched to a gene: 3. As DNA, the CDR3 is TGTGCCAGCAGCGGCGGGGGGAACTACAATGAGCAGTTCTTC. Its protein is CASSGGGNYNEQFF.

The rearrangement links TRBV7-3 to TRBJ2-3; 9 positions match TRBD2. This CDR3 contains 16 residues. V was pared by 5 bases and J by 4 bases, with 10 bases of the junction left unmatched. From germline, CDR1 is SGHTA and CDR2 FQGTGA. CDR3 in DNA: TGTGCCAGCAGCCCTCGGGGCGGGGGGGCCCCAGATACGCAGTATTTT. It encodes CASSPRGGGAPDTQYF.

This clone was counted between two and nine times. The V call is TRBV6-5, the J call TRBJ1-3; 10 nucleotides align to TRBD1. With V trimmed by 6 bases and J by 7 bases, 6 bases remained unmatched. Germline assignment: CDR1 MNHEY and CDR2 SVGAGI. The CDR3 length is 14 residues. The CDR3 loop is CASSPGTGANTIYF. CDR3 bases: TGTGCCAGCAGCCCCGGGACAGGGGCGAACACCATATATTTT.

This CDR3 is CASSGNLRVLSSGNTIYF. DNA for the CDR3: TGTGCCAGTAGTGGAAACCTCAGGGTGTTGAGCTCTGGAAACACCATATATTTT. This chain uses TRBV19 with TRBJ1-3; the D gene is possibly TRBD1 (5 bases). Germline assignment: CDR1 LNHDA and CDR2 SQIVND (reference sequence). The V gene lost 5 bases and the J gene lost 0 bases, with 20 bases spanning the gap. This CDR3 spans 18 amino acids.

The J gene is TRBJ1-1, the V gene TRBV6-5, with D uncertain. The CDR3 loop spans 13 amino acids. Deletions cut 2 bases from V and 4 bases from J, with 8 bases between. Germline loops: CDR1 MNHEY, CDR2 SVGAGI. This CDR3 reads CASSYGDSTEAFF. The CDR3 DNA reads as TGTGCCAGCAGTTACGGGGATTCCACTGAAGCTTTCTTT.

This clone was seen just once. The chain combines TRBV5-1 with TRBJ2-3, with TRBD2 matching 8 bases. The V and J ends lost 5 bases and 2 bases, in that order; junction bases with no gene match: 4. The CDR3 is 14 amino acids. The germline gives CDR1 SGHRS, CDR2 YFSETQ. The CDR3 is CASSVAGLTDTQYF. The CDR3 DNA follows: TGCGCCAGCAGTGTAGCGGGACTCACAGATACGCAGTATTTT.

About this clone itself: At one boundary the junction diverges from the germline segment, which might be a read error. This chain links TRBV7-7 with TRBJ2-7; D is undetermined. This CDR3 spans 13 amino acids. Germline loops: CDR1 SSHAT, CDR2 FNYEAQ (reference sequence). The CDR3 DNA is TGTGCTAGCAGCCCGGGCCCTTCCTACGAGCAGTACTTC. Translating gives CASSPGPSYEQYF.

V is TRBV6-5 and J is TRBJ2-6, with D maybe TRBD1 (6 bases). Germline lookup yields CDR1 MNHEY and CDR2 SVGAGI. CDR3 length: 15 residues. The ends were cut back, 6 bases at V and 0 bases at J, with 9 bases in the middle. The CDR3 here is CASSFRGSGANVLTF. The DNA of the CDR3 is TGTGCCAGCAGCTTCAGGGGCTCTGGGGCCAACGTCCTGACTTTC.

The chain uses TRBV30 and TRBJ2-1, with D perhaps matching TRBD1 or TRBD2 (5 bases each). The CDR3 has 13 residues. The germline gives CDR1 GTSNPN, CDR2 SVGIG (reference sequence). Trimming took off 3 bases at V and 11 bases at J, with 17 bases between the two ends. This CDR3 is CAWRFNRDPKQFF. The CDR3 nucleotides are TGTGCCTGGAGATTTAACCGGGACCCTAAGCAGTTCTTC.

The genes are TRBV19 and TRBJ1-2; 8 bases are shared with TRBD1. Trimming at V came to 5 bases and at J to 7 bases, leaving 6 bases not matched to a gene. Germline assignment: CDR1 LNHDA and CDR2 SQIVND (reference sequence). The CDR3 extends over 13 amino acids. The CDR3 nucleotides read TGTGCCAGTAGTCTCCCAGGGGGCTTTGGCTACACCTTC. Translation: CASSLPGGFGYTF.

V and J are TRBV5-4 and TRBJ2-3, with 7 bases aligning to TRBD1. The CDR3 covers 14 residues. V lost 2 bases, J lost 6 bases, and 6 bases stayed unmatched. Germline assignment: CDR1 SGHNT and CDR2 YYREEE (reference sequence). This CDR3 reads CASSFQGVGDTQYF. CDR3 DNA sequence: TGTGCCAGCAGCTTTCAGGGGGTTGGGGATACGCAGTATTTT.

The V and J genes are TRBV5-5 and TRBJ2-5, with TRBD2 identical over 11 bases. Germline loops: CDR1 SGHKS, CDR2 YYEKEE (reference sequence). The CDR3 is made up of 18 amino acids. V gave up 4 bases and J gave up 5 bases; unmatched junction bases: 16. The CDR3 here is CASSTLPLSGGARETQYF. Written as DNA, the CDR3 is TGTGCCAGCAGCACCCTCCCCCTTAGCGGGGGGGCTCGGGAGACCCAGTACTTC.

The rearrangement links TRBV9 to TRBJ2-3; D is uncertain. Trimming stripped 0 bases from V and 2 bases from J, with 7 bases between. Per germline, CDR1 SGDLS and CDR2 YYNGEE. The CDR3 runs 14 residues. The CDR3 DNA sequence: TGTGCCAGCAGCGTAGGTGGCACCACAGATACGCAGTATTTT. This translates into CASSVGGTTDTQYF.

The chain recombines TRBV2 with TRBJ2-1; TRBD2 matches 13 bases. The CDR3 loop spans 15 amino acids. V trimming: 5 bases; J trimming: 9 bases; junction bases outside the gene matches: 7. The germline V gene encodes CDR1 SNHLY and CDR2 FYNNEI. CDR3 nucleotide sequence: TGTGCCAGCAGTCACCGACTAGCGGGGGGAGGTGAGCAGTTCTTC. Amino acids: CASSHRLAGGGEQFF.

This clone has only one observation. The chain carries TRBV5-6 and TRBJ1-4, with 10 bases aligning to TRBD1. This CDR3 contains 16 residues. With 0 bases clipped from V and 6 bases from J, the junction kept 5 bases outside the gene matches. CDR1 and CDR2 (germline): SGHDT, YYEEEE. The CDR3 DNA sequence: TGTGCCAGCAGCTTGGGAGACAGGGGGCGTTATGAAAAACTGTTTTTT. It yields the protein CASSLGDRGRYEKLFF.

Only one count was recorded for this clone. J is TRBJ2-1 and V is TRBV11-2; 7 bases map to TRBD2. Trimming at V came to 4 bases and at J to 6 bases, leaving 3 bases not matched to a gene. From germline, CDR1 is SGHAT and CDR2 FQNNGV. The CDR3 covers 13 residues. CDR3 in amino acids: CASSSERGNEQFF. CDR3 bases: TGTGCCAGCAGCTCAGAGCGGGGCAATGAGCAGTTCTTC.

The rearrangement links TRBV4-3 to TRBJ2-5, with TRBD2 matching 9 bases. With 2 bases clipped from V and 5 bases from J, the junction kept 3 bases outside the gene matches. The CDR3 sequence is 14 residues long. Germline loops: CDR1 LGHNA, CDR2 YSLEER. The CDR3 DNA reads as TGCGCCAGCAGCCAATCGGCGGGGGGGGAGACCCAGTACTTC. It specifies CASSQSAGGETQYF.

The J gene is TRBJ1-5, the V gene TRBV19; TRBD1 might be the D (6 bases). The CDR3 extends over 15 amino acids. The V gene lost 0 bases and the J gene lost 6 bases, with 12 bases spanning the gap. CDR1 is LNHDA, CDR2 SQIVND, per germline (reference sequence). CDR3 protein: CASSIDGGLGQPQHF. The CDR3 DNA reads TGTGCCAGTAGTATAGATGGGGGGCTTGGTCAGCCCCAGCATTTT.

The chain recombines TRBV6-5 with TRBJ2-7, with 12 bases identical to TRBD1. V lost 6 bases, J lost 6 bases, and 6 bases stayed unmatched. Germline V gives CDR1 MNHEY, CDR2 SVGAGI. This CDR3 region has 14 residues. CDR3: CASSRGQGAVEQYF. The CDR3 nucleotides are TGTGCCAGCAGCCGGGGACAGGGGGCGGTCGAGCAGTACTTC.